This T cell receptor beta chain was recovered during a study of blood T cell repertoires in COVID-19. Turning to the study itself: From T cells, B-cell-depleted T cells, or PBMCs came the material, which was cDNA or gDNA.

CDR3 size: 16 residues. Original data processing: Reference gene primer amplification yielded estimated nucleated cell counts. Assay: immunoSEQ multiplex PCR; the TCRdb copy retains only in-frame clones and omits some. D and trimming were read from the DNA, whereas the V and J calls and clone size are those reported in that table. The profile shows fewer than 450,000 clones, approximately 90% of them singletons. Sequencing was done on a sample of peripheral blood. The receptor comes from a woman between 50 and 59 years old with COVID-19, enrolled during active disease. This chain joins TRBV21-1 and TRBJ2-1; the table's D call, TRBD2, has no DNA check behind it. TRBV21-1 is annotated as a pseudogene. The CDR3: CANWTSGGIGSDEQFF. The CDR3, as DNA: TGTGCCAACTGGACTAGCGGGGGGATTGGTAGTGATGAGCAGTTCTTC.